This T cell receptor beta chain was documented in a study of read filtering for tumor transcriptome and immune sequencing. Study in general: By R-ISS, stages I, II and III held around 8, 15 and 7 patients. DNase treatment preceded whole-transcriptome library preparation.

This library used 300 to 450 ng RNA and molecular barcoded adaptors spanning alpha/delta and beta/gamma chains. TCRdb re-analysed the reads in MiXCR, keeping a single row per CDR3 protein. This table holds under 25,000 distinct CDR3 sequences, roughly 13% found once. Study-wide findings and caveats: Roughly 80% of IR-seq clonotypes had a single read, yet these held approximately 4% of reads.

This clonotype was seen many times. The antigen remains undetermined. CDR1 and CDR2 from the germline V gene are SGHTA and FQGNSA. The CDR3 has 16 residues. V lost 2 bases and J 4 bases, leaving 17 bases between the germline ends. What was sequenced was a population of CD138-negative cells sorted from bone marrow. This clonotype was sampled from a donor aged 40 or older with multiple myeloma. V gene TRBV7-2 combines with J gene TRBJ2-5; D is tentatively TRBD1 or TRBD2 (5 bases each). CDR3 amino acids: CASSLSGSGTRETQYF. DNA for the CDR3: TGTGCCAGCAGCTTATCTGGTTCCGGGACGCGAGAGACCCAGTACTTC.